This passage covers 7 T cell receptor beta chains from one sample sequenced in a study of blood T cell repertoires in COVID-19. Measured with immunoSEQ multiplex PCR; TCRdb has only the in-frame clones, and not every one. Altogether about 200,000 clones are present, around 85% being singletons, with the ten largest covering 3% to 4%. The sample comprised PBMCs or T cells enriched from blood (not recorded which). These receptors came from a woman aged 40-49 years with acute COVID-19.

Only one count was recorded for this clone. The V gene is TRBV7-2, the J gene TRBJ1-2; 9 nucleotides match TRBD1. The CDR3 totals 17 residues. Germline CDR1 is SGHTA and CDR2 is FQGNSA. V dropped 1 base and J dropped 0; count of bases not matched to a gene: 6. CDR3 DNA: TGTGCCAGCAGCTTAGGAGCACAGGGGGCTACTAACTATGGCTACACCTTC. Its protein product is CASSLGAQGATNYGYTF. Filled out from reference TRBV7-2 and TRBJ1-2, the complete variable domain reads GAGVSQSPSNKVTEKGKDVELRCDPISGHTALYWYRQSLGQGLEFLIYFQGNSAPDKSGLPSDRFSAERTGGSVSTLTIQRTQQEDSAVYLCASSLGAQGATNYGYTFGSGTRLTVV.

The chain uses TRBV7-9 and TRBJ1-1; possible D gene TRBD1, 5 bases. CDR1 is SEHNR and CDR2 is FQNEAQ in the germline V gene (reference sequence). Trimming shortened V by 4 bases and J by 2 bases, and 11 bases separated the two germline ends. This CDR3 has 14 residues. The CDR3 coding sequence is TGTGCCAGCAGCTCCACACAGGACAACACTGAAGCTTTCTTT. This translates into CASSSTQDNTEAFF.

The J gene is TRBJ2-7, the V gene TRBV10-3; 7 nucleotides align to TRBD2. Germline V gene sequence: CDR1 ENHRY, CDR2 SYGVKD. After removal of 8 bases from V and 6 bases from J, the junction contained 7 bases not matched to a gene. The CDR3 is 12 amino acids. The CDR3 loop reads CAIGREDVEQYF. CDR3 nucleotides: TGTGCCATCGGGAGGGAGGACGTCGAGCAGTACTTC.

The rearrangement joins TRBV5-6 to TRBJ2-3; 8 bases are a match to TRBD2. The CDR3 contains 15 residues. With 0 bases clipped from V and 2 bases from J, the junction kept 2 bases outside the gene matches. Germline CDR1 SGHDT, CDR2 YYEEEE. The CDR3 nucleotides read TGTGCCAGCAGCTTGGTTAGCGGGAACACAGATACGCAGTATTTT. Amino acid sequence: CASSLVSGNTDTQYF.

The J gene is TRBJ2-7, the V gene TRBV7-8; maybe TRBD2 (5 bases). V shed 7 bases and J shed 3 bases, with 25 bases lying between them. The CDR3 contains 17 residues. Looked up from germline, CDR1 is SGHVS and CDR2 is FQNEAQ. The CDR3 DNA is TGTGCCAGCACCCCCCCAGAGGGTTTTCAGGTATTCTACGAGCAGTACTTC. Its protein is CASTPPEGFQVFYEQYF.

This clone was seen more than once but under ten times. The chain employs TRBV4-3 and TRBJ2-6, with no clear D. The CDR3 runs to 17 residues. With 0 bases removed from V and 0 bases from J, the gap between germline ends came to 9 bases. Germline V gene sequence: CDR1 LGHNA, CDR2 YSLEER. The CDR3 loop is CASSQEAPFSGANVLTF. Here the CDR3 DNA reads TGCGCCAGCAGCCAAGAGGCCCCCTTCTCTGGGGCCAACGTCCTGACTTTC.

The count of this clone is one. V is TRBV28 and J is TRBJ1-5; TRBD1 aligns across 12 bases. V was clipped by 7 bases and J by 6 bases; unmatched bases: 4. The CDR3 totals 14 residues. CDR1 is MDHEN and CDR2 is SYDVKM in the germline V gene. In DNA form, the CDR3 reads TGTGCCAGCAAGGGGACAGGGGGCAGTCAGCCCCAGCATTTT. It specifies CASKGTGGSQPQHF.